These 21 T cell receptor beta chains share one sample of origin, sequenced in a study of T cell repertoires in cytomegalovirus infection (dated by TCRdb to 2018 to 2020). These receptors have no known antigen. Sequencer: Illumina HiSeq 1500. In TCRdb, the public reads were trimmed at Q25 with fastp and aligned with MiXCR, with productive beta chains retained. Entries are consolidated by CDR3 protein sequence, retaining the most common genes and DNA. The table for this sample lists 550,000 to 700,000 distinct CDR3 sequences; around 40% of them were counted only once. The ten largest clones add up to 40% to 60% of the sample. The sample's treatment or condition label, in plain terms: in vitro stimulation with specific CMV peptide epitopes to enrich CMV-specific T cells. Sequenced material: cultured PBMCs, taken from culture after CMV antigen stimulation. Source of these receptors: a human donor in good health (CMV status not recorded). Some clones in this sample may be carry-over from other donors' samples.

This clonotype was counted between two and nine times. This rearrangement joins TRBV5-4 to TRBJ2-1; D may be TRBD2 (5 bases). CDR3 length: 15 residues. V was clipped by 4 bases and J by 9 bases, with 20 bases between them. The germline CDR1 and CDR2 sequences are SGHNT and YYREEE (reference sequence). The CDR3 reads CASSRGRDLLGEQFF. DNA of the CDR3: TGTGCCAGCAGCCGGGGAAGGGATCTTCTTGGTGAGCAGTTCTTC.

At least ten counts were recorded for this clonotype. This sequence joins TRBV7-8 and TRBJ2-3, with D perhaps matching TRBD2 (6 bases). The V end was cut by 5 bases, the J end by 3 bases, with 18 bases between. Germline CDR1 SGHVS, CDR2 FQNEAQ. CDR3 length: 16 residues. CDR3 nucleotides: TGTGCCAGCAGCCGCGGCGGCGGGAAGGGTACAGATACGCAGTATTTT. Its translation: CASSRGGGKGTDTQYF.

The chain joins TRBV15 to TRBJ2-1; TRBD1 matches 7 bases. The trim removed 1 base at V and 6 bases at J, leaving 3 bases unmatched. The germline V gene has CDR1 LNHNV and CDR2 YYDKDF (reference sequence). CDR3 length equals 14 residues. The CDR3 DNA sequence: TGTGCCACCAGCAGAGGAGGGACAGTCAATGAGCAGTTCTTC. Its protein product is CATSRGGTVNEQFF.

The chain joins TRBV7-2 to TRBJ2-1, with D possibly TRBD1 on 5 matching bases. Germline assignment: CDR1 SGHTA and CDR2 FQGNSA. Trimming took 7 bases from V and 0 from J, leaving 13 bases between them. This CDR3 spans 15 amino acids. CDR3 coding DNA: TGTGCCAGCAACTACAGGCTTAGCTCCTACAATGAGCAGTTCTTC. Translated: CASNYRLSSYNEQFF.

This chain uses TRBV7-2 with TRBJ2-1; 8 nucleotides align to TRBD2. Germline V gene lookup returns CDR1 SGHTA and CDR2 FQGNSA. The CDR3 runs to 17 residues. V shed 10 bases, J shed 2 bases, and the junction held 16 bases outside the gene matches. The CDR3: CATSRRAGGLTYNEQFF. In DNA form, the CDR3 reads TGTGCCACCTCACGGAGGGCGGGGGGCCTAACCTACAATGAGCAGTTCTTC.

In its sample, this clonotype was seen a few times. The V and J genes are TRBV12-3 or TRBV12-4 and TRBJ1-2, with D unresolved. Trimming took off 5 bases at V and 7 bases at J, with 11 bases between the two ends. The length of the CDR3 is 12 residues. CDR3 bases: TGTGCCAGCAGTCCAAAGTATGGTGGCTACACCTTC. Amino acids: CASSPKYGGYTF.

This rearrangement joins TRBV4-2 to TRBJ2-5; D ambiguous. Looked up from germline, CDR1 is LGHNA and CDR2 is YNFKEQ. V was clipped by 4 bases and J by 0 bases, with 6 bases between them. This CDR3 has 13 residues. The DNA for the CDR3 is TGTGCCAGCAGCCTTATATACCAAGAGACCCAGTACTTC. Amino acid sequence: CASSLIYQETQYF.

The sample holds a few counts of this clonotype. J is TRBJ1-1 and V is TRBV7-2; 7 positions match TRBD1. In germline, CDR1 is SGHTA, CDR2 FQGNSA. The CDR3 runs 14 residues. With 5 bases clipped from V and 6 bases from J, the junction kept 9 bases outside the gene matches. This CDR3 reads CASSRQGVRAEAFF. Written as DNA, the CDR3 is TGTGCCAGCAGCCGACAGGGTGTTCGGGCTGAAGCTTTCTTT.

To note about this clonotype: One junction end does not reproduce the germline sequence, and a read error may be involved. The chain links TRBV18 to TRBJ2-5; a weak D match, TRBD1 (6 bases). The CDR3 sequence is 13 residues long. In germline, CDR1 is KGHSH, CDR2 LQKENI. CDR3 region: CASSPAQTGHLWF. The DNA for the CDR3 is TGTGCCAGCTCACCGGCGCAAACGGGACACCTTTGGTTC.

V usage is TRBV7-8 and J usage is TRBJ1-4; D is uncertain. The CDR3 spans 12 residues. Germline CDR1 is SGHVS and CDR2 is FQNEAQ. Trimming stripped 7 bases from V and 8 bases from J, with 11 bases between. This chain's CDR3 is CASNQENEKLFF. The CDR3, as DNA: TGTGCCAGCAACCAAGAAAACGAAAAACTGTTTTTT.

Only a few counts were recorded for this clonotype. The CDR3 DNA follows: TGTGCCAGCAGTCCGACAGCTAATCAGCCCCAGCATTTT. This encodes CASSPTANQPQHF. The chain recombines TRBV12-3 or TRBV12-4 with TRBJ1-5; perhaps TRBD1 as D (5 bases). The length of the CDR3 is 13 residues. Trimming removed 5 bases from V and 4 bases from J, with 9 bases in between.

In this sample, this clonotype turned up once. The CDR3 loop reads CASSRLTSGRGLEEQYF. As DNA, the CDR3 is TGTGCCAGTAGCCGACTGACTAGCGGGAGAGGTTTAGAAGAGCAGTACTTC. The chain employs TRBV19 and TRBJ2-7; 12 positions match TRBD2. Germline CDR1 reads LNHDA; CDR2 reads SQIVND (reference sequence). After removal of 6 bases from V and 7 bases from J, the junction contained 16 bases not matched to a gene. This CDR3 has 17 amino acids. Full variable domain (rest looked up from reference TRBV19 and TRBJ2-7): DGGITQSPKYLFRKEGQNVTLSCEQNLNHDAMYWYRQDPGQGLRLIYYSQIVNDFQKGDIAEGYSVSREKKESFPLTVTSAQKNPTAFYLCASSRLTSGRGLEEQYFGPGTRLTVT.

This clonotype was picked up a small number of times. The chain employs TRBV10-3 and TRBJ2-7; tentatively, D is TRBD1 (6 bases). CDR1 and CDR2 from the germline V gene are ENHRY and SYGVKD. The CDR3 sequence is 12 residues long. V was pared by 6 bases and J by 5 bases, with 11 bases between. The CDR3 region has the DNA TGTGCCATCAGCGGGACAAGGGACGAGCAGTACTTC. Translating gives CAISGTRDEQYF.

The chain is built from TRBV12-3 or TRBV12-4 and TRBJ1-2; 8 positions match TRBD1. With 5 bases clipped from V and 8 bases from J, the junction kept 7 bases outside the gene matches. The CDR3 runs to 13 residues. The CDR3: CASSPGGARGYTF. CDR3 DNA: TGTGCCAGCAGTCCAGGGGGCGCGCGGGGCTACACCTTC.

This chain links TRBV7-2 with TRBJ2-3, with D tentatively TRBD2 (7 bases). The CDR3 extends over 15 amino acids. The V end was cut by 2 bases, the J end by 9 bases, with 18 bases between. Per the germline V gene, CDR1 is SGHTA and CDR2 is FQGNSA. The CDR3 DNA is TGTGCCAGCAGCTTAAATCGGGGGGCCTTAGGGACGCAGTATTTT. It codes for CASSLNRGALGTQYF.

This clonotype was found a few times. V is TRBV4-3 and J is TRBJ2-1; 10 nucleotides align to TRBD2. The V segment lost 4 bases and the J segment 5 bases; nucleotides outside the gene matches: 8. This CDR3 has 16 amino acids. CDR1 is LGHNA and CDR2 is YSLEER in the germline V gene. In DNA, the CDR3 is TGCGCCAGCAGCCTCACCCTAGCGGGAGACAACAATGAGCAGTTCTTC. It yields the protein CASSLTLAGDNNEQFF.

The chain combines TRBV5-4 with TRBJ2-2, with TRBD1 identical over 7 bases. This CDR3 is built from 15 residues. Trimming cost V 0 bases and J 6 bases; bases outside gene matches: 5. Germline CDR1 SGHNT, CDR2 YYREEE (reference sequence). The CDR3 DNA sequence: TGTGCCAGCAGCTTGGGACAGGGTCAATCCGGGGAGCTGTTTTTT. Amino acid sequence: CASSLGQGQSGELFF.

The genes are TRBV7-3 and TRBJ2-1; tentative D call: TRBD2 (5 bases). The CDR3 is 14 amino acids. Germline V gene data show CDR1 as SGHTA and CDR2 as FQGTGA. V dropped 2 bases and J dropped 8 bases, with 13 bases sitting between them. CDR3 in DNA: TGTGCCAGCAGCTTAGTGAGAGGAGGCTATGAGCAGTTCTTC. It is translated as CASSLVRGGYEQFF. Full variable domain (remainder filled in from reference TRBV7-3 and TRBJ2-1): GAGVSQTPSNKVTEKGKYVELRCDPISGHTALYWYRQSLGQGPEFLIYFQGTGAADDSGLPNDRFFAVRPEGSVSTLKIQRTERGDSAVYLCASSLVRGGYEQFFGPGTRLTVL.

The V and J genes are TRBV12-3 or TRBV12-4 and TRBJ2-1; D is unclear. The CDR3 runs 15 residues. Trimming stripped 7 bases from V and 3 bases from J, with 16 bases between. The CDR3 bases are TGTGCCAGCACCCAGGAAGCCTTGGTCTACAATGAGCAGTTCTTC. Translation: CASTQEALVYNEQFF.

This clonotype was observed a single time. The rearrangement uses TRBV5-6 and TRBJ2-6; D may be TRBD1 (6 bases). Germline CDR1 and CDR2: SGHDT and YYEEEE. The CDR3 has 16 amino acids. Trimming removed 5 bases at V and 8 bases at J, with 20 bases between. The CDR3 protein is CASSYAGARSTNVLTF. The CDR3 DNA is TGTGCCAGCAGTTACGCAGGGGCGAGGTCGACCAACGTCCTGACTTTC.

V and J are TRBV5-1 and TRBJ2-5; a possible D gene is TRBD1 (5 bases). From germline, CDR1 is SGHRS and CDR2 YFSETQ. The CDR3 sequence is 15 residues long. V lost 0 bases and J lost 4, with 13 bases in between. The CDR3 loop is CASSLAAQGLETQYF. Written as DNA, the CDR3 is TGCGCCAGCAGCTTGGCCGCGCAGGGTTTAGAGACCCAGTACTTC.